The source of this T cell receptor (beta chain) is a study of T cell responses to AZD1222 COVID-19 vaccine (dated by TCRdb to about 2021). The study in broad terms: TCR sequencing was performed for about 240 trial participants, of whom some 200 were given two doses of AZD1222 and some 26 were given two doses of MenACWY control vaccine. Trial participants were enrolled by age into subgroups of 18-55, 56-69 and 70-plus years, and roughly 150, 30 and 60 TCR-sequenced participants, respectively, were included in these subgroups.

Paper-wide results and their limitations: In the small 56-69-year group, the increase in depth fell short of significance, most likely because of low power. Because no day 14 peak-response samples were available, the repertoires could be characterized only after the peak T cell response. CD4 TCRs associated with the vaccine covered the entire spike protein, and the dominant responses were in regions 160-218 and 743-854. Conclusions about previously exposed vaccinees are limited, since just five to seven AZD1222 recipients were seropositive for SARS-CoV-2 at baseline. After two AZD1222 doses, both the breadth and the depth of spike-specific TCRs were significantly higher than at day 0 and than in MenACWY recipients. Reportedly, almost half of the unique spike-specific TCRs recognized epitopes lying outside the regions that are mutated in the B.1.351 and B.1.1.7 variants. Participants were mostly white British and included more females than males, and it was suggested by the authors that clonal diversity may have been underestimated.

The CDR3 regions of human TCRbeta chains were analyzed by immunosequencing. Per the authors' processing: TCRs in the repertoires were compared against a reference library of SARS-CoV-2-specific TCRs that had been generated with the MIRA antigen-specificity platform. Breadth was defined as the fraction of unique TCRs that were SARS-CoV-2-associated, and depth was defined as the fraction of total T cells that were SARS-CoV-2-associated. Using the MIRA data, every spike-specific TCR was mapped to the spike region that the TCR reacted to and assigned to either a CD4 or a CD8 class. Log10-transformed breadth and depth values were compared by one-way ANOVA with Sidak's multiple comparisons tests. TCRdb holds this immuneACCESS table with in-frame rearrangements only. Some clones are missing; in checked studies, unresolved V genes explain under half, and the rest has no known cause. V and J calls and clone size are as listed in that table; D and trimming were resolved from the DNA. Recorded for this sample are approximately 130,000 clones; about nine tenths of them occurred a single time. The ten largest account for 4% to 5% of the sample.

Ends trimmed: V by 3 bases, J by 7 bases; bases unmatched to a gene: 9. The CDR3 holds 15 amino acids from the cysteine to the phenylalanine. Kept here is only the CDR3 DNA, which spans 45 bases and is read in frame from base 1. From the germline V gene (reference sequence), CDR1 is LNHDA and CDR2 is SQIVND. The time point label, as the study defines it: about 28 days (+/-7) after the second vaccine dose. The treatment or condition label corresponds to: meningococcal conjugate vaccine given as trial control. Vaccinee samples were obtained from the UK trials COV001 and COV002, which included a single-blind randomized controlled phase 2/3 trial of AZD1222 (ChAdOx1 nCoV-19) in healthy adults. For TCRbeta chain sequencing, PBMC samples were collected from trial participants at day 0 and at day 28 after the second dose. With respect to this clone: Its antigen is still unknown. No much larger clonotype is one base removed from it; base qualities were not supplied.

The TCR was taken from an adult who received the MenACWY meningococcal vaccine as a control. Sample: peripheral blood, taken 28 days after the second dose of the MenACWY control vaccine. This chain joins TRBV19 to TRBJ1-5, and TRBD1 aligns with 7 junction nucleotides. The DNA sequence reads TGTGCCAGTAGTATGAAGGGGGCGGGTAAACAGCCCCAGCATTTT. Its amino acids are CASSMKGAGKQPQHF.